The 15 T cell receptor beta chains below were found in one sample sequenced in a study of cytomegalovirus exposure and HLA in healthy donors. 13 Jbeta primers and 60 Vbeta primers were used for the PCR. This table comes from immunoSEQ multiplex PCR, and its TCRdb copy is limited to in-frame clones, with some not included. This sample yields roughly 110,000 clones, of which about 70% are seen a single time; roughly an eighth belongs to the top ten. The material sequenced was PBMCs. All receptors derive from a woman aged 40 to 50 in good health and CMV-seropositive.

The chain carries TRBV4-1 and TRBJ2-1; tentative D call: TRBD2 (5 bases). The CDR3 extends over 14 amino acids. V was shortened by 4 bases and J by 8 bases, with 15 bases between the two germline ends. Per the germline V gene, CDR1 is MGHRA and CDR2 is YSYEKL. The CDR3 reads CASSRGRGSHEQFF. The CDR3 DNA follows: TGCGCCAGCAGCCGAGGACGAGGGTCCCATGAGCAGTTCTTC.

The CDR3 bases are TGTGCCAGCAGTAAGCTGGGGGGAGGACAGCCCCAGCATTTT. Protein sequence: CASSKLGGGQPQHF. The chain combines TRBV27 with TRBJ1-5, with D possibly TRBD1 on 5 matching bases. The CDR3 is made up of 14 amino acids. Germline loops: CDR1 MNHEY, CDR2 SMNVEV (reference sequence). The germline V and J ends were trimmed by 5 bases and 7 bases, with 15 bases remaining between them.

This clone came up a few times. V usage is TRBV27 and J usage is TRBJ1-3; TRBD1 matches at 7 bases. The CDR3 has 17 residues. J was trimmed by 0 bases and V by 6 bases; bases with no gene match: 11. CDR1 is MNHEY and CDR2 is SMNVEV in the germline V gene (reference sequence). The CDR3 protein is CASSQGVGRFSGNTIYF. The CDR3 DNA reads TGTGCCAGCAGCCAGGGGGTCGGCCGATTCTCTGGAAACACCATATATTTT.

The CDR3 nucleotides are TGTGCCGGCAAGGGGGTTAACAATCAGCCCCAGCATTTT. Its protein is CAGKGVNNQPQHF. This chain uses TRBV6-1 with TRBJ1-5, with a possible D match to TRBD1 (6 bases). The germline V and J ends were trimmed by 11 bases and 3 bases, with 14 bases remaining between them. The CDR3 has 13 residues. The germline gives CDR1 MNHNS, CDR2 SASEGT.

The CDR3 nucleotides are TGTGCCAGCAGTCGTACAGTGAACACTGAAGCTTTCTTT. The encoded protein is CASSRTVNTEAFF. The V and J genes are TRBV2 and TRBJ1-1; unclear D gene. This CDR3 is 13 amino acids long. The V and J ends lost 5 bases and 0 bases respectively, with 7 bases between them. Germline CDR1 is SNHLY and CDR2 is FYNNEI.

The rearrangement joins TRBV6-1 to TRBJ2-7; TRBD1 aligns across 7 bases. The trim removed 8 bases at V and 5 bases at J, leaving 15 bases unmatched. The V gene's germline CDR1 is MNHNS and CDR2 SASEGT. The CDR3 extends over 15 amino acids. CDR3 loop: CASSGQVWNYNEQYF. The CDR3, as DNA: TGTGCCAGCTCAGGACAGGTATGGAATTATAACGAGCAGTACTTC.

The V and J genes are TRBV18 and TRBJ1-1; 7 bases are a match to TRBD1. Germline values: CDR1 KGHSH, CDR2 LQKENI. Trimming took 4 bases from V and 4 from J; bases not matched to a gene: 3. The length of the CDR3 is 13 residues. The CDR3 sequence: CASSLQGVTEAFF. The CDR3 bases are TGTGCCAGCTCACTTCAGGGGGTCACTGAAGCTTTCTTT. The full variable domain, with the rest looked up from reference TRBV18 and TRBJ1-1, is NAGVMQNPRHLVRRRGQEARLRCSPMKGHSHVYWYRQLPEEGLKFMVYLQKENIIDESGMPKERFSAEFPKEGPSILRIQQVVRGDSAAYFCASSLQGVTEAFFGQGTRLTVV.

This chain connects TRBV2 to TRBJ1-5; D is ambiguous. The germline V gene encodes CDR1 SNHLY and CDR2 FYNNEI. The CDR3 totals 13 residues. V lost 5 bases and J 5 bases, leaving 10 bases between the germline ends. The CDR3 coding sequence is TGTGCCAGCAGTCCAGACCGGGATCAGCCCCAGCATTTT. This sequence encodes CASSPDRDQPQHF.

As regards this clone: The sample contains more than one DNA sequence encoding this CDR3. The gene calls are TRBV6-5 and TRBJ1-2; 7 nucleotides line up with TRBD1. After removal of 6 bases from V and 0 bases from J, the junction contained 4 bases not matched to a gene. From germline, CDR1 is MNHEY and CDR2 SVGAGI. CDR3 length equals 14 residues. CDR3 residues: CASRRQGSNYGYTF. The CDR3, as DNA: TGTGCCAGCAGGCGACAGGGCTCTAACTATGGCTACACCTTC.

The CDR3 protein is CASSRWDRALLLQYF. The CDR3 nucleotides read TGTGCCAGCAGCCGATGGGACAGGGCCCTACTACTTCAGTACTTC. This chain connects TRBV5-7 to TRBJ2-4; 9 nucleotides line up with TRBD1. TRBV5-7 counts as an open reading frame of uncertain function. The V gene end was trimmed by 4 bases and the J gene end by 11 bases; junction bases not matched to a gene: 13. The CDR3 consists of 15 residues.

This clone was detected once. The chain recombines TRBV19 with TRBJ2-7, with unresolved D. V lost 1 base, J lost 3 bases, and 7 bases lay in between. Germline CDR1 reads LNHDA; CDR2 reads SQIVND (reference sequence). This CDR3 has 13 residues. CDR3 nucleotides: TGTGCCAGTAGTATAGGCGGCTACTACGAGCAGTACTTC. Its translation is CASSIGGYYEQYF. Variable domain in full (rest from reference TRBV19 and TRBJ2-7): DGGITQSPKYLFRKEGQNVTLSCEQNLNHDAMYWYRQDPGQGLRLIYYSQIVNDFQKGDIAEGYSVSREKKESFPLTVTSAQKNPTAFYLCASSIGGYYEQYFGPGTRLTVT.

As regards this clone: An end of the junction does not agree with germline; a read error may underlie this. The V gene is TRBV7-9, the J gene TRBJ2-2; D gene unclear. This CDR3 is built from 12 residues. Per the germline V gene, CDR1 is SEHNR and CDR2 is FQNEAQ (reference sequence). The CDR3 region has the DNA TGTTCCAGCAGCCCTTACACCGGGGAGCTGTTTTTT. It encodes CSSSPYTGELFF.

The chain joins TRBV5-4 to TRBJ2-3; TRBD1 might be the D (7 bases). The CDR3 is 16 residues long. The ends were cut back, 5 bases at V and 2 bases at J, with 18 bases in the middle. Germline values: CDR1 SGHNT, CDR2 YYREEE (reference sequence). The CDR3 here is CASSQGGGAFTDTQYF. DNA for the CDR3: TGTGCCAGCAGTCAGGGGGGCGGGGCTTTCACAGATACGCAGTATTTT.

The J gene is TRBJ2-1, the V gene TRBV7-9; 8 bases align to TRBD2. Losses at the gene ends were 10 bases for V and 0 bases for J; bases not matched to a gene: 2. Germline V gene data show CDR1 as SEHNR and CDR2 as FQNEAQ (reference sequence). The CDR3 has 13 residues. The CDR3 loop reads CATAGDSYNEQFF. CDR3 coding DNA: TGTGCCACAGCGGGAGACTCCTACAATGAGCAGTTCTTC.

The chain links TRBV10-3 to TRBJ2-7, with TRBD2 matching 8 bases. Trimming at V came to 0 bases and at J to 7 bases, leaving 11 bases not matched to a gene. Germline CDR1 ENHRY, CDR2 SYGVKD. The CDR3 is 16 residues long. CDR3 coding DNA: TGTGCCATCAGTGAGTCGAGGGCGGGGGGCGCGTCGGAGCAGTACTTC. Translated, it gives CAISESRAGGASEQYF.